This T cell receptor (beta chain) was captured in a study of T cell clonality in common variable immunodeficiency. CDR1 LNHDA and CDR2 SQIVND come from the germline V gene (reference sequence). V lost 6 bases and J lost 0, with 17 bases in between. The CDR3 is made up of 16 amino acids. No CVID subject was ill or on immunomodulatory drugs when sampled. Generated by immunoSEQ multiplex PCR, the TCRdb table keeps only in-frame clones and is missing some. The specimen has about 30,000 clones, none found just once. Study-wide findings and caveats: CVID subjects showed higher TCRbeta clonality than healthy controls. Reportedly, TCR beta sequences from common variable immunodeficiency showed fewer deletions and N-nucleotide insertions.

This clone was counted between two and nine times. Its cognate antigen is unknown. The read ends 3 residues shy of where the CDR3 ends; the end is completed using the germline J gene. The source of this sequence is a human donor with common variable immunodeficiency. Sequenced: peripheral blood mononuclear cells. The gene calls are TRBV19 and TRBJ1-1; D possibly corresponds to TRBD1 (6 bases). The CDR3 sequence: CASRVVHGQLNTEAFF. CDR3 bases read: TGTGCCAGTAGGGTTGTACATGGACAGCTGAACACTGAA.